One sample yielded the 5 T cell receptor beta chains listed below, sequenced in a study of graft-versus-host responses after intestinal transplantation. What these receptors recognize is not known. Method: immunoSEQ multiplex PCR; TCRdb's copy keeps in-frame clones and lacks some. The data contain over 100,000 clones, approximately 92% of them singletons. Sequencing was performed on unstimulated CD4+ T cells sorted from spleen or lymph node cells, taken before intestinal transplant. These receptors all stem from a human donor who received an intestinal transplant.

This clone showed up just once. The chain couples TRBV5-1 to TRBJ2-3, with 11 positions matching TRBD2. Germline V lookup: CDR1 SGHRS, CDR2 YFSETQ. The J segment lost 0 bases and the V segment lost 0 bases, leaving 6 bases of the junction unmatched. The CDR3 runs to 18 residues. The CDR3 spells CASSLDLGTSGSTDTQYF. The CDR3 bases are TGCGCCAGCAGCTTGGATCTAGGGACTAGCGGTAGCACAGATACGCAGTATTTT. The full variable domain, rest sourced from reference TRBV5-1 and TRBJ2-3, is KAGVTQTPRYLIKTRGQQVTLSCSPISGHRSVSWYQQTPGQGLQFLFEYFSETQRNKGNFPGRFSGRQFSNSRSEMNVSTLELGDSALYLCASSLDLGTSGSTDTQYFGPGTRLTVL.

This chain links TRBV5-1 with TRBJ2-2; 10 nucleotides line up with TRBD2. Germline lookup yields CDR1 SGHRS and CDR2 YFSETQ. The CDR3 has 16 residues. V gave up 4 bases and J gave up 0 bases; unmatched junction bases: 3. The CDR3 DNA sequence: TGCGCCAGCAGCACCACTAGCGGGACGAACACCGGGGAGCTGTTTTTT. This gives the protein CASSTTSGTNTGELFF.

This chain uses TRBV6-6 with TRBJ2-5, with D unclear. The end of the DNA fits TRBJ2-7 better, so the J call may be wrong. The CDR3 runs to 15 residues. In germline, CDR1 is MNHNY, CDR2 SVGAGI (reference sequence). The CDR3 spells CASRDLRGLGYEQYF. The CDR3 nucleotides read TGTGCCAGCAGGGACCTCCGCGGCCTGGGATACGAGCAGTACTTC.

The chain combines TRBV25-1 with TRBJ2-7, with D possibly called TRBD1 or TRBD2 (5 bases each). The germline V gene encodes CDR1 MGHDK and CDR2 SYGVNS. The germline V and J ends were trimmed by 4 bases and 7 bases, with 20 bases remaining between them. This CDR3 spans 15 amino acids. The CDR3 loop is CASSGRRTFQGEQYF. The CDR3, as DNA: TGTGCCAGCAGTGGACGTAGGACTTTCCAGGGAGAGCAGTACTTC.

This sequence joins TRBV27 and TRBJ2-7; 14 nucleotides agree with TRBD2. Germline CDR1 and CDR2: MNHEY and SMNVEV (reference sequence). Losses at the gene ends were 4 bases for V and 3 bases for J; bases not matched to a gene: 11. CDR3 size: 18 residues. The CDR3 loop is CASSYSPGTSGRGYEQYF. CDR3 nucleotide sequence: TGTGCCAGCAGTTACTCCCCCGGGACTAGCGGGAGAGGCTACGAGCAGTACTTC.